This entry lists 30 T cell receptor beta chains sequenced from one sample in a study of molecular identifiers for immune sequencing clone quantification. TCRdb re-called the PCR reads through MiXCR, storing one row per CDR3 protein. The table includes about 320,000 distinct CDR3 sequences, 20% to 25% detected once. Sequencing input: naive CD8+ T cells from blood, with Jurkat cell RNA spiked in. The subset is: FACS-sorted CD8+CD4-CCR7+CD45RA+ naive T cells. The receptor set was obtained from a human donor in good health. Some libraries in this study had Jurkat cell RNA spiked in.

In regard to this clonotype: A much larger clonotype is one base distant, so this may be a read error. No conserved phenylalanine or tryptophan ends this CDR3, so it is likely a read error. The chain is built from TRBV28 and TRBJ2-3; D ambiguous. Germline V gene data show CDR1 as MDHEN and CDR2 as SYDVKM. This CDR3 is built from 12 residues. Trimming shortened V by 8 bases and J by 2 bases, and 8 bases separated the two germline ends. CDR3 region: CASGDSTDTQYL. Here the CDR3 DNA reads TGTGCCAGCGGAGACTCCACAGATACGCAGTATCTT.

In its sample, this clonotype was seen a few times. This rearrangement joins TRBV29-1 to TRBJ1-1; 9 positions match TRBD1. Germline loops: CDR1 SQVTM, CDR2 ANQGSEA. This CDR3 spans 13 amino acids. Trimming at V came to 0 bases and at J to 11 bases, leaving 7 bases not matched to a gene. The CDR3, as DNA: TGCAGCGTTGAAGAAGGACAGGGGCCGAACGCTTTCTTT. Residues: CSVEEGQGPNAFF.

As for this clonotype: A much larger clonotype is one base distant, so this may be a read error. The genes are TRBV27 and TRBJ1-1; D gene unclear. CDR3 length: 14 amino acids. The V gene's germline CDR1 is MNHEY and CDR2 SMNVEV (reference sequence). CDR3: CASGLAAYSKGAFF. CDR3 DNA: TGTGCCAGCGGTTTAGCAGCCTATTCGAAAGGGGCTTTCTTT.

The rearrangement joins TRBV7-9 to TRBJ2-7; 9 bases fit TRBD1. The CDR3 is 19 residues long. The junction had 21 bases not matched to a gene; V was cut back by 4 bases and J by 5 bases. Germline loops: CDR1 SEHNR, CDR2 FQNEAQ (reference sequence). In DNA form, the CDR3 reads TGTGCCAGCAGCTCGCCCGCCGACCTCCGGGACAGGGAAGACCACGAGCAGTACTTC. Translating gives CASSSPADLRDREDHEQYF.

This clonotype appeared a few times. This chain joins TRBV5-6 and TRBJ1-6, with D unclear. CDR1 is SGHDT, CDR2 YYEEEE, per germline. The V gene lost 3 bases and the J gene lost 5 bases, with 12 bases spanning the gap. This CDR3 comprises 15 residues. The CDR3 sequence is CASSWTPRNNSPLHF. CDR3 DNA sequence: TGTGCCAGCAGCTGGACCCCCAGGAATAATTCACCCCTCCACTTT.

This clonotype has more than one count but fewer than ten. J is TRBJ2-7 and V is TRBV6-5; no reliable D call. The CDR3 extends over 14 amino acids. In germline, CDR1 is MNHEY, CDR2 SVGAGI. Trimming pared 5 bases from V and 1 base from J, leaving 12 bases between. The CDR3 coding sequence is TGTGCCAGCAGTGTAGGTGTCAGTTCCTACGAGCAGTACTTC. This gives the protein CASSVGVSSYEQYF.

With respect to this clonotype: Relative to the germline gene, one junction end is altered; a read error may explain this. The V gene is TRBV28, the J gene TRBJ1-1; D not certain. Germline V gene lookup returns CDR1 MDHEN and CDR2 SYDVKM. The length of the CDR3 is 16 residues. Here the CDR3 reads CAISPPREAVNTEAFF. CDR3 bases: TGTGCCATCAGCCCTCCCCGTGAGGCAGTGAACACCGAAGCTTTCTTT.

This clonotype appeared many times. The chain uses TRBV7-8 and TRBJ2-7, with D perhaps TRBD2 (6 bases). V lost 4 bases to trimming and J lost 5 bases, with 18 bases between them. Germline V lookup: CDR1 SGHVS, CDR2 FQNEAQ. This CDR3 contains 15 residues. CDR3 in amino acids: CASSSFGVGSNEQYF. The CDR3 DNA sequence: TGTGCCAGCAGCTCCTTTGGTGTCGGGAGCAACGAGCAGTACTTC.

This clonotype was detected ten times or more. The chain uses TRBV6-5 and TRBJ2-7; unclear D gene. The V gene lost 2 bases and the J gene lost 3 bases, with 8 bases spanning the gap. The CDR3 is made up of 13 amino acids. Germline CDR1 and CDR2: MNHEY and SVGAGI. CDR3 coding DNA: TGTGCCAGCAGTTACGGTCAGCTCTACGAGCAGTACTTC. Amino acid sequence: CASSYGQLYEQYF.

This clonotype showed up many times. V gene TRBV6-5 combines with J gene TRBJ2-1, with 9 bases fitting TRBD2. The CDR3 has 16 residues. The germline CDR1 and CDR2 sequences are MNHEY and SVGAGI. The V and J ends lost 5 bases and 3 bases, in that order; junction bases with no gene match: 8. CDR3 sequence: CASSSLAGDDYNEQFF. The CDR3 nucleotides read TGTGCCAGCAGTAGCTTAGCGGGAGATGACTACAATGAGCAGTTCTTC.

Concerning this clonotype: A single base separates this from a much larger clone, so it may be a read error. The J gene is TRBJ2-1, the V gene TRBV7-9; D not resolved. Per germline, CDR1 SEHNR and CDR2 FQNEAQ (reference sequence). The CDR3 extends over 13 amino acids. CDR3 protein: CTSSSSRSYEQFF. In DNA, the CDR3 is TGTACCAGCAGCTCCTCGCGTTCTTATGAGCAGTTCTTC.

This clonotype was detected ten times or more. The chain combines TRBV4-1 with TRBJ1-1; D remains ambiguous. V dropped 0 bases and J dropped 5 bases, with 13 bases sitting between them. The CDR3 sequence is 15 residues long. CDR1 and CDR2 (germline): MGHRA, YSYEKL. CDR3 loop: CASSQEGRVWTEAFF. The CDR3 DNA reads as TGCGCCAGCAGCCAAGAGGGGAGGGTTTGGACTGAAGCTTTCTTT.

For this clonotype: A read error may explain this, as a much larger clone is one base away. The V gene is TRBV19, the J gene TRBJ1-5; D gene ambiguous. V was pared by 3 bases and J by 14 bases, with 14 bases between. Germline CDR1 is LNHDA and CDR2 is SQIVND (reference sequence). This CDR3 contains 12 residues. The chain's CDR3 is CASSMGGQAKHF. As DNA, the CDR3 is TGTGCCAGTAGTATGGGAGGGCAGGCCAAGCATTTT.

The sample holds many counts of this clonotype. The V gene is TRBV13, the J gene TRBJ2-7, with D uncertain. Per the germline V gene, CDR1 is PRHDT and CDR2 is FYEKMQ (reference sequence). V lost 6 bases to trimming and J lost 1 base, with 10 bases between them. The CDR3 is 13 residues long. The CDR3 region is CASRNWGSYEQYF. CDR3 DNA: TGTGCCAGCAGGAACTGGGGTTCCTACGAGCAGTACTTC.

The genes are TRBV11-2 and TRBJ1-4; unclear D gene. Germline assignment: CDR1 SGHAT and CDR2 FQNNGV. The V gene lost 1 base and the J gene lost 8 bases, with 11 bases spanning the gap. The CDR3 totals 14 residues. The CDR3 DNA is TGTGCCAGCAGCTTAGCACCAGGTCGGGAAAAACTGTTTTTT. It encodes CASSLAPGREKLFF.

This clonotype was detected only a few times. This sequence joins TRBV7-3 and TRBJ2-1, with D tentatively TRBD1 (8 bases). There are 19 residues in the CDR3. The V and J ends lost 5 bases and 4 bases respectively, with 27 bases between them. Germline V gives CDR1 SGHTA, CDR2 FQGTGA. For the CDR3, the DNA is TGTGCCAGCAGCCCCTGGCCCAGGGGGCAGGGACTAAGATACAATGAGCAGTTCTTC. Protein sequence: CASSPWPRGQGLRYNEQFF.

In the case of this clonotype: This sequence may be a read error, since a much larger clone differs from it by one base. J is TRBJ1-5 and V is TRBV9; TRBD1 matches 7 bases. From germline, CDR1 is SGDLS and CDR2 YYNGEE. The CDR3 runs to 15 residues. V gave up 2 bases and J gave up 7 bases; unmatched junction bases: 9. CDR3 sequence (DNA): TGTGCCAGCAGCGTGCGAGGGGGCTTGGGACAGCCCCAGCATTTT. Translation gives CASSVRGGLGQPQHF.

Many counts were recorded for this clonotype. The chain recombines TRBV9 with TRBJ2-2; D gene ambiguous. The V gene lost 1 base and the J gene lost 5 bases, with 3 bases spanning the gap. The CDR3 contains 12 residues. Germline lookup yields CDR1 SGDLS and CDR2 YYNGEE. CDR3 nucleotides: TGTGCCAGCAGCGTAACGACCGGGGAGCTGTTTTTT. This encodes CASSVTTGELFF.

This clonotype was detected a few times. This chain joins TRBV7-8 and TRBJ2-3, with 8 bases aligning to TRBD2. The germline gives CDR1 SGHVS, CDR2 FQNEAQ. With 7 bases clipped from V and 2 bases from J, the junction kept 11 bases outside the gene matches. CDR3 length: 16 residues. CDR3 region: CASKRGGRSTTDTQYF. Written as DNA, the CDR3 is TGTGCCAGCAAACGGGGGGGCAGGTCGACCACAGATACGCAGTATTTT. The whole variable domain, remainder taken from reference TRBV7-8 and TRBJ2-3, is GAGVSQSPRYKVAKRGQDVALRCDPISGHVSLFWYQQALGQGPEFLTYFQNEAQLDKSGLPSDRFFAERPEGSVSTLKIQRTQQEDSAVYLCASKRGGRSTTDTQYFGPGTRLTVL.

Many counts were recorded for this clonotype. The rearrangement uses TRBV2 and TRBJ2-3; no firm D call. This CDR3 has 14 amino acids. With 0 bases removed from V and 5 bases from J, the gap between germline ends came to 9 bases. Germline V gene lookup returns CDR1 SNHLY and CDR2 FYNNEI. The DNA of the CDR3 is TGTGCCAGCAGTGAAGCGCGGTGGCGAGATACGCAGTATTTT. Amino acid sequence: CASSEARWRDTQYF.

In this sample, this clonotype turned up a few times. The V gene is TRBV10-1, the J gene TRBJ2-5; D remains unclear. Germline V gives CDR1 WNHNN, CDR2 SYGVQD (reference sequence). The ends were cut back, 3 bases at V and 0 bases at J, with 5 bases in the middle. CDR3 length equals 13 residues. This CDR3 reads CASSDYDQETQYF. For the CDR3, the DNA is TGCGCCAGCAGTGACTACGACCAAGAGACCCAGTACTTC.

In the case of this clonotype: One base away lies a much larger clone, so this may be a sequencing read error. This chain joins TRBV14 and TRBJ2-7, with D unresolved. CDR3 size: 14 residues. Germline V CDR1 and CDR2: SGHDN, FVKESK. In DNA form, the CDR3 reads TGTGCCAGCAGCCAAGAAGTGGGTACATACGGGCAGTACTTC. Encoded protein: CASSQEVGTYGQYF. Using reference TRBV14 and TRBJ2-7 for the parts outside the CDR3, the full variable domain is EAGVTQFPSHSVIEKGQTVTLRCDPISGHDNLYWYRRVMGKEIKFLLHFVKESKQDESGMPNNRFLAERTGGTYSTLKVQPAELEDSGVYFCASSQEVGTYGQYFGPGTRLTVT.

Details on this clonotype: A single base separates this from a much larger clone, so it may be a read error. The rearrangement links TRBV20-1 to TRBJ2-2; perhaps TRBD2 as D (5 bases). This CDR3 has 13 residues. Germline V gives CDR1 DFQATT, CDR2 SNEGSKA (reference sequence). Written as DNA, the CDR3 is TGCCGTGCTAAGGAGGTGAACACCGGGGAGCTGTTTTTT. Its translation: CRAKEVNTGELFF.

At least ten counts were recorded for this clonotype. This rearrangement joins TRBV7-9 to TRBJ1-2, with 7 bases aligning to TRBD1. In germline, CDR1 is SEHNR, CDR2 FQNEAQ (reference sequence). The V and J ends lost 5 bases and 5 bases, in that order; junction bases with no gene match: 17. This CDR3 is 17 amino acids long. The CDR3, as DNA: TGTGCCAGCAGCGACGGGACAGCAATACCTTCACATTATGGCTACACCTTC. This gives the protein CASSDGTAIPSHYGYTF.

This clonotype was seen many times. V is TRBV7-9 and J is TRBJ2-7; 7 bases line up with TRBD1. The germline V gene has CDR1 SEHNR and CDR2 FQNEAQ (reference sequence). J was trimmed by 10 bases and V by 8 bases; bases with no gene match: 14. The CDR3 is made up of 13 amino acids. The CDR3 DNA reads as TGTGCCAGCGAGGGTCCCGGGGACAGATATCAGTACTTC. The encoded protein is CASEGPGDRYQYF.

This clonotype was recorded a few times. V is TRBV7-9 and J is TRBJ1-2; TRBD1 agrees at 8 bases. The germline V gene has CDR1 SEHNR and CDR2 FQNEAQ (reference sequence). The CDR3 has 20 amino acids. The junction had 22 bases not matched to a gene; V was cut back by 7 bases and J by 0 bases. The CDR3 nucleotides read TGTGCCAGCACCCACCCAACCTCCGACAGGGGTTCGTTAGCTAACTATGGCTACACCTTC. Amino acids: CASTHPTSDRGSLANYGYTF. Full variable domain (outside the CDR3, taken from reference TRBV7-9 and TRBJ1-2): DTGVSQNPRHKITKRGQNVTFRCDPISEHNRLYWYRQTLGQGPEFLTYFQNEAQLEKSRLLSDRFSAERPKGSFSTLEIQRTEQGDSAMYLCASTHPTSDRGSLANYGYTFGSGTRLTVV.

This clonotype has a count of ten or more. This sequence joins TRBV20-1 and TRBJ2-1; no definite D call. Trimming left V 1 base short and J 3 bases short, with 16 bases between. The CDR3 runs 16 residues. The germline CDR1 and CDR2 sequences are DFQATT and SNEGSKA (reference sequence). CDR3 DNA sequence: TGCAGTGCTAGAGCGGCAAGTGTGAGCAGCTACAATGAGCAGTTCTTC. This gives the protein CSARAASVSSYNEQFF.

This clonotype appeared a few times. At one boundary the junction diverges from the germline segment, which might be a read error. This sequence joins TRBV11-2 and TRBJ2-5; either TRBD1 or TRBD2 may fit D (5 bases each). This CDR3 is 14 amino acids long. Germline V gene lookup returns CDR1 SGHAT and CDR2 FQNNGV. The CDR3 protein is CASSLDVGAETQHF. The CDR3 coding sequence is TGTGCCAGCAGCTTAGATGTCGGGGCAGAGACCCAGCACTTC. The variable domain in full, completed from reference TRBV11-2 and TRBJ2-5, reads EAGVAQSPRYKIIEKRQSVAFWCNPISGHATLYWYQQILGQGPKLLIQFQNNGVVDDSQLPKDRFSAERLKGVDSTLKIQPAKLEDSAVYLCASSLDVGAETQHFGPGTRLLVL.

To note about this clonotype: Given a much more abundant clone one base away, this may be a read error. The genes are TRBV14 and TRBJ2-7; 7 nucleotides agree with TRBD2. With V trimmed by 3 bases and J by 6 bases, 8 bases remained unmatched. The CDR3 loop spans 14 amino acids. The germline CDR1 and CDR2 sequences are SGHDN and FVKESK. In nucleotides, the CDR3 is TGTGCCAGCAGCCACTCTGGGGGGGTTGTCGAGCAGTACTTC. This codes for CASSHSGGVVEQYF.

The sample holds many counts of this clonotype. The rearrangement uses TRBV4-1 and TRBJ1-5; D ambiguous. The CDR3 runs 17 residues. Germline V lookup: CDR1 MGHRA, CDR2 YSYEKL. V lost 1 base to trimming and J lost 1 base, with 14 bases between them. DNA for the CDR3: TGCGCCAGCAGCCAAGTCCCGGCAGGAATAAGCAATCAGCCCCAGCATTTT. This gives the protein CASSQVPAGISNQPQHF.